This entry features one T cell receptor beta chain sequence. In the authors' methods: Estimated nucleated cell counts came from reference gene primer amplification. Some clones are missing from TCRdb's copy, which holds only in-frame ones; the method was immunoSEQ multiplex PCR. Clone size and V and J calls were adopted from that table, with D and trimming inferred from the DNA. The sample comprises approximately 28,000 clones, approximately 86% of which are singletons, and 5% to 6% rests with the top ten. The record originates from a study of blood T cell repertoires in COVID-19. Background on the study: The samples span acute and convalescent COVID-19 from the United States, Italy and Spain. T cells, B-cell-depleted T cells, or PBMCs supplied cDNA or gDNA.

Germline-derived CDR1 and CDR2 are MDHEN and SYDVKM. The CDR3 runs to 14 residues. The germline V and J ends were trimmed by 6 bases and 0 bases, with 9 bases remaining between them. The sequence was obtained from a man between 60 and 75 years old with active COVID-19. V gene TRBV28 combines with J gene TRBJ1-3, with D possibly being TRBD1 (5 bases). The specimen was peripheral blood. CDR3 nucleotides: TGTGCCAGCAGGGATCAGGGCTCTGGAAACACCATATATTTT. It codes for CASRDQGSGNTIYF.